A selection of T cell receptor beta chains follows, all from one sample in a study of technical replicates of blood from several donors. Assay used: immunoSEQ multiplex PCR; TCRdb lists only in-frame clones, some missing. The sample has roughly 80,000 clones, just under 95% seen once; the top ten hold 0.41%. Sequencing input: T cells isolated from PBMCs. The origin of the receptors is a human donor in good health. Each CDR3 is given with its conserved first and last residue. Each record gives: V gene, D gene, J gene, clone size, CDR3 protein, CDR3 DNA. The D gene is left open where the match is weak. Clone size is stated in some rows and not others, as once, few, many or a class when expanded.

v_gene: TRBV28
d_gene: NA
j_gene: TRBJ1-1
abundance: few
CDR3aa: CASTLGRNTEAFF
CDR3nt: TGTGCCAGCACCCTCGGGAGGAACACTGAAGCTTTCTTT

v_gene: TRBV9
d_gene: NA
j_gene: TRBJ1-2
abundance: NA
CDR3aa: CASSVGATGNYGYTF
CDR3nt: TGTGCCAGCAGCGTAGGGGCCACAGGGAATTATGGCTACACCTTC

v_gene: TRBV5-8
d_gene: NA
j_gene: TRBJ2-7
abundance: once
CDR3aa: CASSLEEGLAHYYEQYF
CDR3nt: TGTGCCAGCAGCTTGGAAGAAGGGCTAGCTCATTACTACGAGCAGTACTTC

v_gene: TRBV6-5
d_gene: TRBD1
j_gene: TRBJ1-1
abundance: NA
CDR3aa: CASSPRTGLSFF
CDR3nt: TGTGCCAGCAGTCCGCGGACAGGGTTATCTTTCTTT

v_gene: TRBV5-1
d_gene: TRBD2
j_gene: TRBJ2-1
abundance: NA
CDR3aa: CASSLVSGREDEQFF
CDR3nt: TGCGCCAGCAGCTTGGTTAGCGGGAGGGAAGATGAGCAGTTCTTC

v_gene: TRBV21-1
d_gene: NA
j_gene: TRBJ2-1
abundance: NA
CDR3aa: CASSKELASVNEQFF
CDR3nt: TGTGCCAGCAGCAAAGAACTAGCATCGGTCAATGAGCAGTTCTTC

v_gene: TRBV27
d_gene: NA
j_gene: TRBJ1-1
abundance: once
CDR3aa: CASSFFLNTEAFF
CDR3nt: TGTGCCAGCAGTTTTTTCTTGAACACTGAAGCTTTCTTT

v_gene: TRBV19
d_gene: TRBD2
j_gene: TRBJ2-5
abundance: NA
CDR3aa: CASGEGGETQYF
CDR3nt: TGTGCCAGCGGGGAGGGTGGCGAGACCCAGTACTTC

v_gene: TRBV18
d_gene: TRBD1
j_gene: TRBJ1-2
abundance: NA
CDR3aa: CASSRGTGGLNYGYTF
CDR3nt: TGTGCCAGCTCCCGAGGGACAGGGGGCCTTAACTATGGCTACACCTTC

v_gene: TRBV27
d_gene: NA
j_gene: TRBJ1-2
abundance: NA
CDR3aa: CASSLSRGGYGYTF
CDR3nt: TGTGCCAGCAGTTTATCTAGGGGGGGCTATGGCTACACCTTC

v_gene: TRBV13
d_gene: TRBD1
j_gene: TRBJ1-5
abundance: NA
CDR3aa: CASSLLYRSLGQGSNQPQHF
CDR3nt: TGTGCCAGCAGCTTATTGTATCGGAGTCTGGGACAGGGTTCCAATCAGCCCCAGCATTTT

v_gene: TRBV19
d_gene: TRBD2
j_gene: TRBJ2-3
abundance: NA
CDR3aa: CASEVRSGRENTQYF
CDR3nt: TGTGCCAGTGAAGTTCGTAGCGGGAGGGAGAATACGCAGTATTTT

v_gene: TRBV10-3
d_gene: NA
j_gene: TRBJ2-1
abundance: NA
CDR3aa: CAIRPGLTYNEQFF
CDR3nt: TGTGCCATCAGGCCGGGACTGACCTACAATGAGCAGTTCTTC

v_gene: TRBV30
d_gene: NA
j_gene: TRBJ2-7
abundance: NA
CDR3aa: CAWSGIQGFYEQYF
CDR3nt: TGTGCCTGGAGTGGAATACAGGGTTTCTACGAGCAGTACTTC

v_gene: TRBV7-9
d_gene: NA
j_gene: TRBJ2-7
abundance: NA
CDR3aa: CASSLMADIYEQYF
CDR3nt: TGTGCCAGCAGCTTAATGGCTGACATCTACGAGCAGTACTTC

v_gene: TRBV28
d_gene: NA
j_gene: TRBJ1-3
abundance: NA
CDR3aa: CASRIRERENENTIYF
CDR3nt: TGTGCCAGCAGGATAAGAGAGAGGGAAAACGAGAACACCATATATTTT

v_gene: TRBV7-9
d_gene: TRBD2
j_gene: TRBJ2-1
abundance: NA
CDR3aa: CASSLGTRTSGNEQFF
CDR3nt: TGTGCCAGCAGCTTAGGGACTAGGACTAGCGGGAATGAGCAGTTCTTC

v_gene: TRBV7-2
d_gene: TRBD2
j_gene: TRBJ2-3
abundance: NA
CDR3aa: CASSSAGLVTDTQYF
CDR3nt: TGTGCCAGCAGCTCAGCAGGACTAGTCACAGATACGCAGTATTTT

v_gene: TRBV5-1
d_gene: NA
j_gene: TRBJ1-5
abundance: NA
CDR3aa: CASRRTDSSNQPQHF
CDR3nt: TGCGCCAGCAGGAGGACAGATTCTAGCAATCAGCCCCAGCATTTT

v_gene: TRBV4-2
d_gene: TRBD1
j_gene: TRBJ1-2
abundance: NA
CDR3aa: CASSQAETGSDGYTF
CDR3nt: TGTGCCAGCAGCCAAGCCGAGACAGGGAGCGATGGCTACACCTTC

v_gene: TRBV19
d_gene: TRBD2
j_gene: TRBJ2-7
abundance: NA
CDR3aa: CASSMVGLVYEQYF
CDR3nt: TGTGCCAGTAGTATGGTGGGACTAGTTTACGAGCAGTACTTC

v_gene: TRBV2
d_gene: TRBD1
j_gene: TRBJ2-5
abundance: once
CDR3aa: CASRLWGQGGETQYF
CDR3nt: TGTGCCAGCAGGTTATGGGGACAGGGCGGCGAGACCCAGTACTTC

v_gene: TRBV2
d_gene: TRBD2
j_gene: TRBJ2-1
abundance: NA
CDR3aa: CASETSGRPYEQFF
CDR3nt: TGTGCCAGCGAGACTAGCGGGAGGCCGTATGAGCAGTTCTTC

v_gene: TRBV5-8
d_gene: TRBD2
j_gene: TRBJ2-5
abundance: NA
CDR3aa: CASSGGIAGGETQYF
CDR3nt: TGTGCCAGCAGCGGTGGGATAGCGGGCGGGGAGACCCAGTACTTC

v_gene: TRBV20-1
d_gene: NA
j_gene: TRBJ2-7
abundance: NA
CDR3aa: CSARLSGQQYF
CDR3nt: TGCAGTGCTAGACTTAGCGGTCAGCAGTACTTC

v_gene: TRBV6-5
d_gene: NA
j_gene: TRBJ1-3
abundance: once
CDR3aa: CASFEGAGNTIYF
CDR3nt: TGTGCCAGCTTTGAGGGGGCTGGAAACACCATATATTTT

v_gene: TRBV27
d_gene: NA
j_gene: TRBJ2-3
abundance: NA
CDR3aa: CASSLVGRSTDTQYF
CDR3nt: TGTGCCAGCAGTTTAGTTGGTAGAAGCACAGATACGCAGTATTTT

v_gene: TRBV12-5
d_gene: TRBD1
j_gene: TRBJ2-7
abundance: NA
CDR3aa: CASGDRDRGSYEQYF
CDR3nt: TGTGCTAGTGGTGACCGGGACAGGGGAAGCTACGAGCAGTACTTC

v_gene: TRBV6-5
d_gene: NA
j_gene: TRBJ1-2
abundance: NA
CDR3aa: CASSSYRESNYGYTF
CDR3nt: TGTGCCAGCAGTTCCTACAGGGAGTCTAACTATGGCTACACCTTC

v_gene: TRBV4-2
d_gene: NA
j_gene: TRBJ2-1
abundance: once
CDR3aa: CASSQERPSYNEQFF
CDR3nt: TGTGCCAGCAGCCAAGAGAGGCCATCCTACAATGAGCAGTTCTTC

v_gene: TRBV27
d_gene: TRBD1
j_gene: TRBJ2-3
abundance: NA
CDR3aa: CASSFWTGSDTQYF
CDR3nt: TGTGCCAGCAGTTTTTGGACAGGTTCAGATACGCAGTATTTT

v_gene: TRBV9
d_gene: NA
j_gene: TRBJ2-1
abundance: NA
CDR3aa: CASSVGDYYNEQFF
CDR3nt: TGTGCCAGCAGCGTAGGAGACTATTACAATGAGCAGTTCTTC

v_gene: TRBV7-2
d_gene: TRBD1
j_gene: TRBJ2-1
abundance: NA
CDR3aa: CASRGTGGSYNEQFF
CDR3nt: TGTGCCAGCAGGGGGACAGGAGGGTCCTACAATGAGCAGTTCTTC

v_gene: TRBV29-1
d_gene: TRBD1
j_gene: TRBJ1-1
abundance: NA
CDR3aa: CSVGQGPEAFF
CDR3nt: TGCAGCGTTGGACAGGGACCTGAAGCTTTCTTT

v_gene: TRBV5-1
d_gene: NA
j_gene: TRBJ1-3
abundance: few
CDR3aa: CASSLGLWGTGNTIYF
CDR3nt: TGCGCCAGCAGCTTGGGTCTCTGGGGGACAGGAAACACCATATATTTT